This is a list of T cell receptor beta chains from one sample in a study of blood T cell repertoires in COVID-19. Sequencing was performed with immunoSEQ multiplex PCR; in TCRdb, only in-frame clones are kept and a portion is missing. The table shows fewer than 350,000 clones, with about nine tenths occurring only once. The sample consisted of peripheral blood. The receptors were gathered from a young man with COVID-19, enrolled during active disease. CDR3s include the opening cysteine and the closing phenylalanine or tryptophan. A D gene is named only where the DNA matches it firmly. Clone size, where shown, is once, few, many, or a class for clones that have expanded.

cdr3_aa: CASSLVWANEQFF
cdr3_nt: TGTGCCAGCAGCTTAGTTTGGGCCAATGAGCAGTTCTTC
v_call: TRBV7-9
clone_size: .
d_call: .
j_call: TRBJ2-1

cdr3_aa: CASSEGQISTDTQYF
cdr3_nt: TGTGCCAGCAGTGAAGGACAGATTAGCACAGATACGCAGTATTTT
v_call: TRBV25-1
clone_size: .
d_call: .
j_call: TRBJ2-3

cdr3_aa: CASSFLPVNGNTIYF
cdr3_nt: TGTGCCAGCAGCTTTTTGCCGGTTAACGGAAACACCATATATTTT
v_call: TRBV7-9
clone_size: .
d_call: .
j_call: TRBJ1-3

cdr3_aa: CASRAGGSNDEQFF
cdr3_nt: TGTGCCAGCAGAGCGGGGGGGAGTAACGATGAGCAGTTCTTC
v_call: TRBV28
clone_size: .
d_call: TRBD2
j_call: TRBJ2-1

cdr3_aa: CASSIDPRERGSETQYF
cdr3_nt: TGTGCCAGTAGTATAGACCCCCGGGAGCGGGGATCGGAGACCCAGTACTTC
v_call: TRBV19
clone_size: few
d_call: TRBD2
j_call: TRBJ2-5

cdr3_aa: CASSSESLGNTIYF
cdr3_nt: TGTGCCAGCAGCTCTGAGAGCCTTGGAAACACCATATATTTT
v_call: TRBV7-9
clone_size: few
d_call: .
j_call: TRBJ1-3

cdr3_aa: CASSYRGGSPLHF
cdr3_nt: TGTGCCAGCAGCTATAGGGGGGGTTCACCCCTCCACTTT
v_call: TRBV7-9
clone_size: .
d_call: .
j_call: TRBJ1-6

cdr3_aa: CASSYTDRGTEAFF
cdr3_nt: TGTGCCAGCAGCTACACGGACAGGGGGACTGAAGCTTTCTTT
v_call: TRBV13
clone_size: .
d_call: TRBD1
j_call: TRBJ1-1

cdr3_aa: CASSRGAVWSVDAGELFF
cdr3_nt: TGTGCCAGCAGCCGCGGAGCTGTGTGGAGCGTTGACGCCGGGGAGCTGTTTTTT
v_call: TRBV11-2
clone_size: .
d_call: .
j_call: TRBJ2-2

cdr3_aa: CSVNIISGNTIYF
cdr3_nt: TGCAGCGTGAACATAATCTCTGGAAACACCATATATTTT
v_call: TRBV29-1
clone_size: .
d_call: .
j_call: TRBJ1-3

cdr3_aa: CASSQENRENTEAFF
cdr3_nt: TGCGCCAGCAGCCAAGAGAACAGGGAGAACACTGAAGCTTTCTTT
v_call: TRBV4-1
clone_size: .
d_call: .
j_call: TRBJ1-1